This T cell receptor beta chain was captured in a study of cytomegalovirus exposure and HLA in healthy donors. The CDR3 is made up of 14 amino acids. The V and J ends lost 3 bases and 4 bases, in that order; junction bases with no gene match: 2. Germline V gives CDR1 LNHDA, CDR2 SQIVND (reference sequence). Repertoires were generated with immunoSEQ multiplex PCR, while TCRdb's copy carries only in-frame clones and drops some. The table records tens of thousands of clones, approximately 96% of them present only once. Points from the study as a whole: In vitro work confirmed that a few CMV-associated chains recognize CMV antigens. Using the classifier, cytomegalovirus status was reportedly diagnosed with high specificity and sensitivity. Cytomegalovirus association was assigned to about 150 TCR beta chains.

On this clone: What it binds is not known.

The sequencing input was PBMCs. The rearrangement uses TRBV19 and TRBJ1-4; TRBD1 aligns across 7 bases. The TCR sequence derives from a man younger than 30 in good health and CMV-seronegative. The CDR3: CASSIGQDNEKLFF. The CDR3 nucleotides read TGTGCCAGTAGTATCGGACAGGATAATGAAAAACTGTTTTTT. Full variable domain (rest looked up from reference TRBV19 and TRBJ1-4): DGGITQSPKYLFRKEGQNVTLSCEQNLNHDAMYWYRQDPGQGLRLIYYSQIVNDFQKGDIAEGYSVSREKKESFPLTVTSAQKNPTAFYLCASSIGQDNEKLFFGSGTQLSVL.